Listed here are 7 T cell receptor beta chains from one sample, sequenced in a study of patients and donors after allogeneic stem cell transplantation. TCRdb called the RT-PCR reads again in MiXCR, with one record for every CDR3 protein. The sample holds 20,000 to 30,000 distinct CDR3 sequences, 42% seen once. Sequencing used blood, either unsorted or a sorted T cell fraction (not recorded which). The receptors originated from a human donor who was either an allogeneic HSCT recipient or a stem cell or donor lymphocyte infusion donor (not recorded which). It is not recorded whose cells these are; they may come from a transplant donor.

This clonotype was seen only once. The chain employs TRBV7-8 and TRBJ2-1; the match to TRBD2 covers 7 bases. The CDR3 is 15 amino acids. From germline, CDR1 is SGHVS and CDR2 FQNEAQ. V dropped 6 bases and J dropped 2; count of bases not matched to a gene: 7. The CDR3 nucleotides read TGTGCCAGCAGGGGACGGGGGGAGCCCTACAATGAGCAGTTCTTC. This translates into CASRGRGEPYNEQFF. The full variable domain, its missing parts supplied by reference TRBV7-8 and TRBJ2-1, is GAGVSQSPRYKVAKRGQDVALRCDPISGHVSLFWYQQALGQGPEFLTYFQNEAQLDKSGLPSDRFFAERPEGSVSTLKIQRTQQEDSAVYLCASRGRGEPYNEQFFGPGTRLTVL.

The J gene is TRBJ2-3, the V gene TRBV12-3 or TRBV12-4, with D uncertain. The CDR3 is 12 amino acids. With 3 bases removed from V and 11 bases from J, the gap between germline ends came to 12 bases. CDR3 sequence: CASSLGAPGQYF. The CDR3 region has the DNA TGTGCCAGCAGTTTGGGTGCCCCTGGGCAGTATTTT.

This clonotype was observed a few times. The chain combines TRBV4-1 with TRBJ2-7, with D possibly being TRBD1 (6 bases). With 4 bases removed from V and 6 bases from J, the gap between germline ends came to 22 bases. Germline V gene sequence: CDR1 MGHRA, CDR2 YSYEKL. The CDR3 spans 16 residues. The CDR3 nucleotides read TGCGCCAGCAGCCGGCCGTGGCACAGGGAGATCGCCGAGCAGTACTTC. Protein: CASSRPWHREIAEQYF.

V is TRBV5-6 and J is TRBJ1-1; D possibly corresponds to TRBD1 (5 bases). Deletions cut 3 bases from V and 1 base from J, with 13 bases between. The CDR3 consists of 15 residues. The V gene's germline CDR1 is SGHDT and CDR2 YYEEEE. The DNA for the CDR3 is TGTGCCAGCAGCTCGGAAGGGGCCCCGAACACTGAAGCTTTCTTT. Protein sequence: CASSSEGAPNTEAFF.

The chain carries TRBV7-7 and TRBJ2-2, with 8 bases identical to TRBD1. CDR3 length: 14 residues. The trim removed 5 bases at V and 5 bases at J, leaving 4 bases unmatched. Germline-derived CDR1 and CDR2 are SSHAT and FNYEAQ (reference sequence). The CDR3, as DNA: TGTGCCAGCAGCATGGACAGGGTTACCGGGGAGCTGTTTTTT. The encoded protein is CASSMDRVTGELFF.

The CDR3 region is CASSLSARDISSTDTQYF. As DNA, the CDR3 is TGTGCCAGCAGTTTATCCGCCCGGGACATAAGTAGCACAGATACGCAGTATTTT. The gene calls are TRBV28 and TRBJ2-3; perhaps TRBD1 as D (6 bases). V was clipped by 1 base and J by 0 bases, with 17 bases between them. Germline CDR1 is MDHEN and CDR2 is SYDVKM. CDR3 length: 18 residues.

This clonotype was counted only a few times. V gene TRBV15 combines with J gene TRBJ1-3; TRBD1 agrees at 8 bases. This CDR3 spans 16 amino acids. V shed 1 base, J shed 3 bases, and the junction held 5 bases outside the gene matches. CDR1 is LNHNV and CDR2 is YYDKDF in the germline V gene (reference sequence). As DNA, the CDR3 is TGTGCCACCAGCAGAGCACCCGACAGGGGTGGAAACACCATATATTTT. This translates into CATSRAPDRGGNTIYF.